The source of this T cell receptor beta chain is a study of shared clonotypes between healthy human individuals. Overall study context: Each donor contributed plates that comprised three CD4 naive, three CD4 memory, two CD8 naive and one CD8 memory.

Data came from immunoSEQ multiplex PCR; TCRdb stores just in-frame clones and leaves some out. The sample includes nearly 750,000 clones, approximately 72% seen only once; the top ten take about 1.8%. CDR1 is SGHDT and CDR2 is YYEEEE in the germline V gene. The junction had 9 bases not matched to a gene; V was cut back by 4 bases and J by 1 base. The length of the CDR3 is 17 residues. The chain couples TRBV5-6 to TRBJ2-4, with 9 bases that match TRBD1. The clonotype originates from a woman between 25 and 40 years old in good health. Sequenced: memory CD4+ T cells sorted from blood. This sample's subset: CD45RA-negative fraction. CDR3 in DNA: TGTGCCAGCAGCAAAACTTTACAGGGGGCTGCCAAAAACATTCAGTACTTC. Protein product: CASSKTLQGAAKNIQYF.